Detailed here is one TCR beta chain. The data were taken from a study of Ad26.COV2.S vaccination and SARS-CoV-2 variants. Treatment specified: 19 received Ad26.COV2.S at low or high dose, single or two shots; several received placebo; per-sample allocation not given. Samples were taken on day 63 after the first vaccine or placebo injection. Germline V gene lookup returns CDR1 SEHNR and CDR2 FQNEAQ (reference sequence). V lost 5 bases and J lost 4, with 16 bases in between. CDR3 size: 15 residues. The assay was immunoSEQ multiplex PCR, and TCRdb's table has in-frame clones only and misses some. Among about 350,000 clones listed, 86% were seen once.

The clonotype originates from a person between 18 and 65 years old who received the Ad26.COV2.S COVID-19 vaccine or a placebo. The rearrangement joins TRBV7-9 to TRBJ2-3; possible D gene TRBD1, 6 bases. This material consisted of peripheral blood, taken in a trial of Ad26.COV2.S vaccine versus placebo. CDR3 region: CASSTQGYVADTQYF. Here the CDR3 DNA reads TGTGCCAGCAGCACCCAGGGGTATGTCGCAGATACGCAGTATTTT.